The 26 T cell receptor beta chains below were found in one sample sequenced in a study of Ad26.COV2.S vaccination and SARS-CoV-2 variants. Clones were read by immunoSEQ multiplex PCR, and TCRdb kept only the in-frame ones, dropping some. The sample has approximately 360,000 clones, 83% seen once. Described treatment: roughly 18 received Ad26.COV2.S at low or high dose, single or two shots; about 5 received placebo; per-sample allocation not given. Sampling was done on day 63 after the first vaccine or placebo injection. The material was peripheral blood, obtained in a trial of Ad26.COV2.S vaccine versus placebo. These receptor sequences come from a person between 18 and 65 years old who received the Ad26.COV2.S COVID-19 vaccine or a placebo.

V is TRBV6-2 or TRBV6-3 and J is TRBJ1-6; D is possibly TRBD1 (5 bases). V dropped 4 bases and J dropped 7 bases, with 14 bases sitting between them. This CDR3 region has 15 residues. Germline V CDR1 and CDR2: MNHEY, SVGEGT. Here the CDR3 DNA reads TGTGCCAGCAGTTCCTGGACAAGTCGGAATTCACCCCTCCACTTT. Protein: CASSSWTSRNSPLHF.

The table lists this clone with a count of one. The rearrangement uses TRBV5-1 and TRBJ1-3; 7 bases are shared with TRBD1. The germline V gene encodes CDR1 SGHRS and CDR2 YFSETQ. V lost 4 bases, J lost 3 bases, and 4 bases stayed unmatched. The CDR3 has 14 residues. CDR3 sequence reads: CASSHSGGGNTIYF. The CDR3 DNA reads TGCGCCAGCAGCCACTCAGGGGGTGGAAACACCATATATTTT.

The gene calls are TRBV19 and TRBJ2-1; D perhaps matches TRBD2 (6 bases). V dropped 6 bases and J dropped 2 bases, with 14 bases sitting between them. Germline lookup yields CDR1 LNHDA and CDR2 SQIVND (reference sequence). The length of the CDR3 is 15 residues. The CDR3 loop reads CASSRGKGPYNEQFF. The CDR3 region has the DNA TGTGCCAGTAGCCGCGGGAAGGGCCCCTACAATGAGCAGTTCTTC.

The V and J genes are TRBV5-1 and TRBJ2-3; 7 nucleotides align to TRBD2. V lost 4 bases, J lost 2 bases, and 13 bases stayed unmatched. The CDR3 runs 17 residues. Germline values: CDR1 SGHRS, CDR2 YFSETQ. CDR3 nucleotide sequence: TGCGCCAGCAGCCCCCTACTAGCGAGGAAAAACACAGATACGCAGTATTTT. This gives the protein CASSPLLARKNTDTQYF.

V is TRBV18 and J is TRBJ2-3; D possibly corresponds to TRBD2 (6 bases). Looked up from germline, CDR1 is KGHSH and CDR2 is LQKENI. This CDR3 has 12 amino acids. V was pared by 8 bases and J by 0 bases, with 6 bases between. CDR3 sequence (DNA): TGTGCCAGCCGGGAGAGCACAGATACGCAGTATTTT. Protein: CASRESTDTQYF.

This chain links TRBV11-2 with TRBJ1-4, with TRBD1 matching over 8 bases. This CDR3 has 14 residues. The germline gives CDR1 SGHAT, CDR2 FQNNGV. The J segment lost 8 bases and the V segment lost 5 bases, leaving 7 bases of the junction unmatched. The CDR3 here is CASSLGQGGEKLFF. CDR3 DNA: TGTGCCAGCAGCCTAGGACAGGGAGGGGAAAAACTGTTTTTT.

The V gene is TRBV2, the J gene TRBJ2-1; TRBD2 matches 8 bases. The CDR3 runs 12 residues. The trim removed 5 bases at V and 11 bases at J, leaving 5 bases unmatched. The V gene's germline CDR1 is SNHLY and CDR2 FYNNEI. The CDR3 DNA reads as TGTGCCAGCAGTAGGACTAGCCGTCAGCAGTTCTTC. Its protein product is CASSRTSRQQFF.

The V call is TRBV12-5, the J call TRBJ1-1, with TRBD1 as a possible D gene (5 bases). The V and J ends lost 0 bases and 4 bases respectively, with 15 bases between them. CDR1 is LGHNT, CDR2 FRNRAP, per germline. The CDR3 runs to 16 residues. CDR3 in DNA: TGTGCTAGTGGTTTGGTACGTCAGGGACGAAGCACTGAAGCTTTCTTT. It is translated as CASGLVRQGRSTEAFF.

The chain is built from TRBV7-9 and TRBJ1-2, with D uncertain. The CDR3 extends over 14 amino acids. Trimming left V 2 bases short and J 9 bases short, with 16 bases between. The germline V gene encodes CDR1 SEHNR and CDR2 FQNEAQ (reference sequence). CDR3 sequence reads: CASSLYGRVLSYTF. CDR3 DNA: TGTGCCAGCAGCTTATACGGGAGGGTCTTAAGCTACACCTTC.

This chain uses TRBV7-9 with TRBJ2-7; possibly TRBD1 for D (7 bases). The V end lost 2 bases, the J end lost 5 bases, and 19 bases lay between the germline ends. The CDR3 contains 16 residues. Germline loops: CDR1 SEHNR, CDR2 FQNEAQ (reference sequence). CDR3 in amino acids: CASSLRGGQGGHEQYF. The CDR3 nucleotides are TGTGCCAGCAGCTTAAGGGGCGGTCAGGGGGGCCACGAGCAGTACTTC. Filled out from reference TRBV7-9 and TRBJ2-7, the complete variable domain reads DTGVSQNPRHKITKRGQNVTFRCDPISEHNRLYWYRQTLGQGPEFLTYFQNEAQLEKSRLLSDRFSAERPKGSFSTLEIQRTEQGDSAMYLCASSLRGGQGGHEQYFGPGTRLTVT.

This clone was recorded only once. J is TRBJ2-2 and V is TRBV12-5; D perhaps matches TRBD1 (5 bases). The CDR3 totals 16 residues. Per germline, CDR1 LGHNT and CDR2 FRNRAP. V was pared by 0 bases and J by 1 base, with 9 bases between. In DNA, the CDR3 is TGTGCTAGTGGTTTGGTGCAGGGCGAGAACACCGGGGAGCTGTTTTTT. It codes for CASGLVQGENTGELFF.

The chain is built from TRBV29-1 and TRBJ1-2; D call uncertain. Germline assignment: CDR1 SQVTM and CDR2 ANQGSEA. V dropped 3 bases and J dropped 8 bases, with 13 bases sitting between them. The CDR3 totals 12 residues. CDR3 nucleotides: TGCAGCGTTGAGGTAACAGCTACCGGCTACACCTTC. Translating gives CSVEVTATGYTF.

The V gene is TRBV28, the J gene TRBJ1-5; 8 bases match TRBD1. Losses at the gene ends were 1 base for V and 1 base for J; bases not matched to a gene: 6. There are 17 residues in the CDR3. From germline, CDR1 is MDHEN and CDR2 SYDVKM. The CDR3 DNA reads TGTGCCAGCAGTTTATCCAGGGGGCAGAAGAGCAATCAGCCCCAGCATTTT. This translates into CASSLSRGQKSNQPQHF.

The rearrangement uses TRBV18 and TRBJ1-2; D is perhaps TRBD1 (5 bases). The CDR3 totals 12 residues. V was cut by 10 bases and J by 5 bases, with 14 bases left in between. CDR1 is KGHSH and CDR2 is LQKENI in the germline V gene. Here the CDR3 DNA reads TGTGCCACTTTCGGGGGACTTTATGGCTACACCTTC. It codes for CATFGGLYGYTF.

The chain's CDR3 is CASSLFSGSSASYEQYF. DNA for the CDR3: TGTGCCAGCAGCTTATTTTCGGGGTCTTCAGCCTCCTACGAGCAGTACTTC. This chain uses TRBV11-2 with TRBJ2-7; D possibly corresponds to TRBD2 (5 bases). CDR3 size: 17 residues. CDR1 and CDR2 (germline): SGHAT, FQNNGV. Trimming pared 2 bases from V and 0 bases from J, leaving 17 bases between.

This clone was counted between two and nine times. V gene TRBV18 combines with J gene TRBJ1-1; D perhaps matches TRBD1 (6 bases). Per the germline V gene, CDR1 is KGHSH and CDR2 is LQKENI. V lost 2 bases to trimming and J lost 2 bases, with 9 bases between them. The length of the CDR3 is 14 residues. CDR3 in DNA: TGTGCCAGCTCACCAACAGGGACAAACACTGAAGCTTTCTTT. Translating it yields CASSPTGTNTEAFF.

DNA for the CDR3: TGTGCCAGCAGTTACGGTGGGGGATTAGGAAATCAGCCCCAGCATTTT. Residues: CASSYGGGLGNQPQHF. The J gene is TRBJ1-5, the V gene TRBV6-5, with D tentatively TRBD1 (5 bases). The CDR3 consists of 16 residues. V lost 2 bases, J lost 4 bases, and 15 bases lay in between. The V gene's germline CDR1 is MNHEY and CDR2 SVGAGI.

The rearrangement joins TRBV11-3 to TRBJ2-7; 11 nucleotides match TRBD2. The germline V gene encodes CDR1 SGHNT and CDR2 YENEEA. The V and J ends lost 3 bases and 6 bases, in that order; junction bases with no gene match: 7. This CDR3 has 15 amino acids. This CDR3 reads CASSLLTSGMSEQYF. CDR3 nucleotides: TGTGCCAGCAGCTTGTTGACTAGCGGGATGTCCGAGCAGTACTTC. Looking up the rest from reference TRBV11-3 and TRBJ2-7 gives the full variable domain: EAGVVQSPRYKIIEKKQPVAFWCNPISGHNTLYWYLQNLGQGPELLIRYENEEAVDDSQLPKDRFSAERLKGVDSTLKIQPAELGDSAVYLCASSLLTSGMSEQYFGPGTRLTVT.

The gene calls are TRBV7-2 and TRBJ1-1; no clear D gene. The germline V gene encodes CDR1 SGHTA and CDR2 FQGNSA. The CDR3 is made up of 14 amino acids. The V end lost 3 bases, the J end lost 8 bases, and 16 bases lay between the germline ends. The chain's CDR3 is CASSLIMDGPEAFF. CDR3 DNA: TGTGCCAGCAGCTTGATCATGGACGGACCAGAAGCTTTCTTT.

This sequence joins TRBV19 and TRBJ2-4; TRBD2 agrees at 10 bases. V was pared by 6 bases and J by 5 bases, with 7 bases of the junction left unmatched. The CDR3 spans 15 residues. Germline CDR1 reads LNHDA; CDR2 reads SQIVND (reference sequence). Written as DNA, the CDR3 is TGTGCCAGTAGCGGCCTCGGGACTAGCGAAAACATTCAGTACTTC. Its translation is CASSGLGTSENIQYF.

V and J are TRBV30 and TRBJ2-3, with a possible D match to TRBD1 (6 bases). Germline assignment: CDR1 GTSNPN and CDR2 SVGIG (reference sequence). This CDR3 comprises 13 residues. The V gene lost 1 base and the J gene lost 6 bases, with 11 bases spanning the gap. Written as DNA, the CDR3 is TGTGCCTGGAGTGAGGGGGTCGGGGATACGCAGTATTTT. Translating it yields CAWSEGVGDTQYF.

J is TRBJ2-1 and V is TRBV4-1; 10 bases map to TRBD1. Per the germline V gene, CDR1 is MGHRA and CDR2 is YSYEKL. The CDR3 runs to 18 residues. Germline trimming cut 0 bases from V and 4 bases from J; bases unmatched to any gene: 9. This chain's CDR3 is CASSQDSRGTGAYNEQFF. The CDR3 nucleotides read TGCGCCAGCAGCCAAGATAGTAGGGGGACAGGGGCTTACAATGAGCAGTTCTTC.

The V and J genes are TRBV5-6 and TRBJ2-3; possibly TRBD2 for D (5 bases). Trimming removed 5 bases from V and 2 bases from J, with 15 bases in between. CDR1 is SGHDT, CDR2 YYEEEE, per germline. The CDR3 loop spans 15 amino acids. For the CDR3, the DNA is TGTGCCAGCAGTTTCCTAGCTCTACTCACAGATACGCAGTATTTT. It is translated as CASSFLALLTDTQYF. Using reference TRBV5-6 and TRBJ2-3 for the parts outside the CDR3, the full variable domain is DAGVTQSPTHLIKTRGQQVTLRCSPKSGHDTVSWYQQALGQGPQFIFQYYEEEERQRGNFPDRFSGHQFPNYSSELNVNALLLGDSALYLCASSFLALLTDTQYFGPGTRLTVL.

This chain uses TRBV7-3 with TRBJ2-1, with 9 bases lining up with TRBD2. V lost 1 base and J lost 6; bases outside the gene matches: 4. CDR1 is SGHTA, CDR2 FQGTGA, per germline. This CDR3 has 15 residues. CDR3 residues: CASSLNLAGSNEQFF. The CDR3 DNA sequence: TGTGCCAGCAGCTTAAACCTAGCGGGATCCAATGAGCAGTTCTTC.

The sample holds a few counts of this clone. The chain has TRBV7-2 and TRBJ1-6; the D gene is possibly TRBD1 (6 bases). V lost 3 bases and J lost 8, with 11 bases in between. The CDR3 has 14 amino acids. The germline gives CDR1 SGHTA, CDR2 FQGNSA. The DNA for the CDR3 is TGTGCCAGCAGCTTCCGGGGGCGCGATTCACCCCTCCACTTT. Encoded protein: CASSFRGRDSPLHF.

In this sample, this clone turned up once. The chain uses TRBV10-3 and TRBJ1-2; D is unresolved. The CDR3 sequence is 15 residues long. Germline V gives CDR1 ENHRY, CDR2 SYGVKD. The germline V and J ends were trimmed by 4 bases and 4 bases, with 16 bases remaining between them. For the CDR3, the DNA is TGTGCCATCAGTGTTGGAGTAGGGCCTGGCTATGGCTACACCTTC. Protein product: CAISVGVGPGYGYTF.